Following are 17 T cell receptor beta chains from one sample sequenced in a study of blood T cell repertoires in COVID-19. Profiled with immunoSEQ multiplex PCR; TCRdb holds only in-frame clones, not every one. This table holds over 70,000 clones, around 93% found once. Sequenced: peripheral blood. These receptor sequences come from a human donor with active COVID-19. The donor label of this sample is uncertain.

V usage is TRBV27 and J usage is TRBJ2-3; D is unresolved. Germline CDR1 MNHEY, CDR2 SMNVEV (reference sequence). Trimming removed 5 bases at V and 3 bases at J, with 21 bases between. The CDR3 totals 17 residues. The CDR3 DNA follows: TGTGCCAGCAGTAAGACTGCTGCGTTCTACCAGACAGATACGCAGTATTTT. Residues: CASSKTAAFYQTDTQYF.

This chain joins TRBV7-3 and TRBJ1-3; TRBD1 matches at 10 bases. V shed 5 bases, J shed 2 bases, and the junction held 6 bases outside the gene matches. From germline, CDR1 is SGHTA and CDR2 FQGTGA. CDR3 length: 16 amino acids. The CDR3 region is CASSMTGGSTGNTIYF. CDR3 bases: TGTGCCAGCAGCATGACAGGGGGCTCCACTGGAAACACCATATATTTT.

J is TRBJ2-3 and V is TRBV2; 10 bases agree with TRBD2. V trimming: 7 bases; J trimming: 5 bases; junction bases outside the gene matches: 9. The V gene's germline CDR1 is SNHLY and CDR2 FYNNEI. The CDR3 contains 15 residues. This chain's CDR3 is CASKGSGGAVDTQYF. The CDR3 nucleotides are TGTGCCAGCAAGGGGAGCGGGGGGGCCGTAGATACGCAGTATTTT.

The rearrangement links TRBV6-5 to TRBJ2-3; 7 positions agree with TRBD1. The CDR3 has 15 amino acids. The junction had 10 bases not matched to a gene; V was cut back by 5 bases and J by 5 bases. In germline, CDR1 is MNHEY, CDR2 SVGAGI. CDR3 coding DNA: TGTGCCAGCAGTCCCACCACCCACAGGGGAGATACGCAGTATTTT. Its protein is CASSPTTHRGDTQYF.

The chain carries TRBV7-6 and TRBJ1-3; TRBD1 agrees at 7 bases. Germline loops: CDR1 SGHVS, CDR2 FNYEAQ. Trimming at V came to 5 bases and at J to 0 bases, leaving 13 bases not matched to a gene. CDR3 length equals 18 residues. This chain's CDR3 is CASSLGQPIPLSGNTIYF. In DNA form, the CDR3 reads TGTGCCAGCAGCCTGGGACAGCCGATACCTCTCTCTGGAAACACCATATATTTT.

V usage is TRBV14 and J usage is TRBJ1-2; TRBD1 is a possible D gene (5 bases). Germline CDR1 SGHDN, CDR2 FVKESK. The CDR3 contains 14 residues. Deletions cut 3 bases from V and 4 bases from J, with 12 bases between. The CDR3 DNA is TGTGCCAGCAGCCATGGAATGACAGCCTATGGCTACACCTTC. Its protein is CASSHGMTAYGYTF.

The chain joins TRBV9 to TRBJ2-5; 7 nucleotides match TRBD2. The length of the CDR3 is 14 residues. V was clipped by 6 bases and J by 1 base; unmatched bases: 6. CDR1 and CDR2 from the germline V gene are SGDLS and YYNGEE. The CDR3 DNA is TGTGCCAGCAATTGGGGGGGTAGCCAAGAGACCCAGTACTTC. It codes for CASNWGGSQETQYF.

This clone turned up a few times. This chain joins TRBV6-4 and TRBJ2-3; 11 bases fit TRBD2. The germline V gene has CDR1 MRHNA and CDR2 SNTAGT. This CDR3 has 15 amino acids. V lost 6 bases and J lost 2; bases outside the gene matches: 4. DNA of the CDR3: TGTGCCAGCAGAGCGACTAGCGGGGCCACAGATACGCAGTATTTT. Its protein product is CASRATSGATDTQYF.

V is TRBV2 and J is TRBJ1-2, with D perhaps matching TRBD1 (6 bases). CDR1 SNHLY and CDR2 FYNNEI come from the germline V gene. The CDR3 has 15 residues. V was cut by 2 bases and J by 5 bases, with 15 bases left in between. CDR3 protein: CASSEFRGAGYGYTF. The CDR3 nucleotides read TGTGCCAGCAGTGAATTTCGGGGGGCGGGATATGGCTACACCTTC.

This chain joins TRBV29-1 and TRBJ2-2; 7 nucleotides line up with TRBD1. In germline, CDR1 is SQVTM, CDR2 ANQGSEA. This CDR3 is built from 13 residues. Germline trimming cut 6 bases from V and 0 bases from J; bases unmatched to any gene: 1. CDR3 sequence reads: CSVGQSNTGELFF. The CDR3 nucleotides read TGCAGCGTGGGACAGTCGAACACCGGGGAGCTGTTTTTT.

The chain uses TRBV27 and TRBJ2-7, with 15 bases matching TRBD2. After removal of 3 bases from V and 5 bases from J, the junction contained 8 bases not matched to a gene. This CDR3 has 17 residues. From germline, CDR1 is MNHEY and CDR2 SMNVEV (reference sequence). The CDR3 spells CASSFRTSGGAVDEQYF. Written as DNA, the CDR3 is TGTGCCAGCAGTTTCCGGACTAGCGGGGGGGCCGTCGACGAGCAGTACTTC.

The chain couples TRBV5-1 to TRBJ2-2; 11 bases are a match to TRBD1. The CDR3 totals 16 residues. Germline V CDR1 and CDR2: SGHRS, YFSETQ. The V segment lost 5 bases and the J segment 3 bases; nucleotides outside the gene matches: 6. The CDR3 protein is CASRTGQGVDTGELFF. The CDR3 nucleotides are TGCGCCAGCAGAACGGGACAGGGGGTCGACACCGGGGAGCTGTTTTTT.

The J gene is TRBJ1-1, the V gene TRBV29-1; a possible D gene is TRBD1 (5 bases). Germline CDR1 reads SQVTM; CDR2 reads ANQGSEA. The CDR3 contains 13 residues. V shed 4 bases and J shed 2 bases, with 11 bases lying between them. The CDR3 region is CSVASGINTEAFF. Here the CDR3 DNA reads TGCAGCGTTGCTTCAGGGATAAACACTGAAGCTTTCTTT.

The V gene is TRBV7-9, the J gene TRBJ2-7; D is possibly TRBD1 (5 bases). Trimming stripped 1 base from V and 4 bases from J, with 5 bases between. This CDR3 comprises 12 residues. Per the germline V gene, CDR1 is SEHNR and CDR2 is FQNEAQ (reference sequence). This chain's CDR3 is CASSLGQYEQYF. The CDR3 bases are TGTGCCAGCAGCTTAGGACAGTACGAGCAGTACTTC.

The J gene is TRBJ1-1, the V gene TRBV15; no clear D gene. The V end lost 0 bases, the J end lost 0 bases, and 8 bases lay between the germline ends. From germline, CDR1 is LNHNV and CDR2 YYDKDF (reference sequence). The CDR3 covers 15 residues. In DNA, the CDR3 is TGTGCCACCAGCAGAGATCTCGGAGTGAACACTGAAGCTTTCTTT. Amino acid sequence: CATSRDLGVNTEAFF.

This clone was observed a single time. The chain combines TRBV19 with TRBJ2-1; TRBD1 might be the D (5 bases). This CDR3 contains 14 residues. CDR1 is LNHDA, CDR2 SQIVND, per germline (reference sequence). V was shortened by 1 base and J by 10 bases, with 14 bases between the two germline ends. The CDR3 region is CASSIGPGSREQFF. The CDR3 DNA reads TGTGCCAGTAGTATAGGCCCAGGGTCGAGGGAGCAGTTCTTC. Supplemented by reference TRBV19 and TRBJ2-1, the full variable domain reads DGGITQSPKYLFRKEGQNVTLSCEQNLNHDAMYWYRQDPGQGLRLIYYSQIVNDFQKGDIAEGYSVSREKKESFPLTVTSAQKNPTAFYLCASSIGPGSREQFFGPGTRLTVL.

The chain couples TRBV5-1 to TRBJ2-3; possible D gene TRBD1, 6 bases. Germline V gene lookup returns CDR1 SGHRS and CDR2 YFSETQ. The CDR3 loop spans 14 amino acids. Trimming cost V 3 bases and J 4 bases, with 12 bases left between them. CDR3 loop: CASSSSTGSDTQYF. Written as DNA, the CDR3 is TGCGCCAGCAGCTCGTCCACAGGGTCAGATACGCAGTATTTT.